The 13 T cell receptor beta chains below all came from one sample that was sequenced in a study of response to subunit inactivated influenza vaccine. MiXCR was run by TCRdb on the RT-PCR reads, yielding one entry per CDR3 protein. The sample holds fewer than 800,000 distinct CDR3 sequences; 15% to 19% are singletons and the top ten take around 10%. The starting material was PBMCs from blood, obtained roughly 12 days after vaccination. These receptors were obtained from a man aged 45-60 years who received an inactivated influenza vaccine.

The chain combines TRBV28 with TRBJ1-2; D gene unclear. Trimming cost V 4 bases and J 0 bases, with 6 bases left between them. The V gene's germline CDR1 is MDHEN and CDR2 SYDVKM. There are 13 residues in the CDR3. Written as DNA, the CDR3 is TGTGCCAGCAGTTACGCTCCTAACTATGGCTACACCTTC. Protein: CASSYAPNYGYTF.

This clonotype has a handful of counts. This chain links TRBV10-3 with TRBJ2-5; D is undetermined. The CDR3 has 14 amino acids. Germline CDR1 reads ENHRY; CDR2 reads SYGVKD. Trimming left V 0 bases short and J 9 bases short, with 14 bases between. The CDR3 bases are TGTGCCATCAGTGAGTCGATGGGTCGGTGGCCCCAGTACTTC. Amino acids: CAISESMGRWPQYF.

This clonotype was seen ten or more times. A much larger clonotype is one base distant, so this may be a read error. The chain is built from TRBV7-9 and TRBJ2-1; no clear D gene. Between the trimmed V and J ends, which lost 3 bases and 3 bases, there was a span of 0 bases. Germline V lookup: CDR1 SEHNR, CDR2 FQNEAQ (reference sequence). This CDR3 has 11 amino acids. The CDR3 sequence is CASSFYNEQFF. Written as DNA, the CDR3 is TGTGCCAGCAGCTTCTACAATGAGCAGTTCTTC.

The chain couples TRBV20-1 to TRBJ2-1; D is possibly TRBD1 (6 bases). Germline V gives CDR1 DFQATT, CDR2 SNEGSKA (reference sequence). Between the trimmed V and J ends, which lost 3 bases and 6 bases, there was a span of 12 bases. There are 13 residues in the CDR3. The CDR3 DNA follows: TGCAGTGCTAGCTACACAGGGCGCAATGAGCAGTTCTTC. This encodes CSASYTGRNEQFF.

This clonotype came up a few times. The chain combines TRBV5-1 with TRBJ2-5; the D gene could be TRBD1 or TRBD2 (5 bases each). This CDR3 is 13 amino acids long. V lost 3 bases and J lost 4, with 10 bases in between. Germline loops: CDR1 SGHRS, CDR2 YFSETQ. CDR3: CASSWQGRETQYF. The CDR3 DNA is TGCGCCAGCAGCTGGCAGGGACGAGAGACCCAGTACTTC.

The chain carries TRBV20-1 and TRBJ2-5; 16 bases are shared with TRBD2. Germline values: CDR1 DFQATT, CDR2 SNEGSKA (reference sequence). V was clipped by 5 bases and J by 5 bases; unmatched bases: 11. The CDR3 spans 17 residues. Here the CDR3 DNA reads TGCAGTGCTCGAACGGGACTAGCGGGGGGGGCCTTGGAGACCCAGTACTTC. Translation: CSARTGLAGGALETQYF.

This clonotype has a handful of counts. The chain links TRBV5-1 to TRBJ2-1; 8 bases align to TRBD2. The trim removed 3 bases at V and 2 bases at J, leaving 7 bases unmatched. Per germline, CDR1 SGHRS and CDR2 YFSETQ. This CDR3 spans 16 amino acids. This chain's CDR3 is CASSSLGTRPYNEQFF. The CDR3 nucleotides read TGCGCCAGCAGCTCCTTAGGGACTAGACCCTACAATGAGCAGTTCTTC. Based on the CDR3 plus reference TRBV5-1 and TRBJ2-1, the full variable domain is KAGVTQTPRYLIKTRGQQVTLSCSPISGHRSVSWYQQTPGQGLQFLFEYFSETQRNKGNFPGRFSGRQFSNSRSEMNVSTLELGDSALYLCASSSLGTRPYNEQFFGPGTRLTVL.

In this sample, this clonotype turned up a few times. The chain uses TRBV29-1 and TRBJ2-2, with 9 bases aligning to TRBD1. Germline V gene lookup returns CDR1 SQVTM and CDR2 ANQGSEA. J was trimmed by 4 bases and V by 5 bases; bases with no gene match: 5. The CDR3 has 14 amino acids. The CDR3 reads CSVRDRATTGELFF. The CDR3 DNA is TGCAGCGTTCGGGACAGGGCTACCACCGGGGAGCTGTTTTTT.

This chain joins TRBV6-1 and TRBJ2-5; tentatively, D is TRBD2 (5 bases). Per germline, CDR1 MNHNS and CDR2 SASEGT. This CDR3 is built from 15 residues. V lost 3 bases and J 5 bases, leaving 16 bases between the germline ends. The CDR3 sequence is CASSDHRDLGETQYF. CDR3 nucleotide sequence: TGTGCCAGCAGTGACCACCGGGATCTAGGGGAGACCCAGTACTTC.

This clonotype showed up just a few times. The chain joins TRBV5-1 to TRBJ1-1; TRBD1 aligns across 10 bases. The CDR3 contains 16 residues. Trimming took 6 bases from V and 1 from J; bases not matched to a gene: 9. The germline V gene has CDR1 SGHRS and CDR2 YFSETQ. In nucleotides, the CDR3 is TGCGCCAGCACCCTGACAGGGGGCCCGGCGAACACTGAAGCTTTCTTT. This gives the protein CASTLTGGPANTEAFF.

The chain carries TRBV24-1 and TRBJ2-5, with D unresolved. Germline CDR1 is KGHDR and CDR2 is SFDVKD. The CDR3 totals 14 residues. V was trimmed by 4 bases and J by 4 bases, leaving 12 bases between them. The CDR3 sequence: CATSEPSGGETQYF. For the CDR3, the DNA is TGTGCCACCAGTGAACCCTCCGGTGGAGAGACCCAGTACTTC.

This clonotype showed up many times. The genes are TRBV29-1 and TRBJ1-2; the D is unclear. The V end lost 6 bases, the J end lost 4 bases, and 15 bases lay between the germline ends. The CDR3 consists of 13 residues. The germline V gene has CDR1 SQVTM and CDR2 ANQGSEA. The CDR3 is CSVTGEVLYGYTF. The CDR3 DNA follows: TGCAGCGTCACCGGAGAAGTCCTCTATGGCTACACCTTC.

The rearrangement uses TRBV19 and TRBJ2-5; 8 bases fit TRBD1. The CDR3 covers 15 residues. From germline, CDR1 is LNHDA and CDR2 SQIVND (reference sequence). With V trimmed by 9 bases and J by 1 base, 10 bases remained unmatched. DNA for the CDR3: TGTGCCAGCAAATTGGGCGGGACAGGCCAAGAGACCCAGTACTTC. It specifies CASKLGGTGQETQYF.